Listed below are T cell receptor beta chains from one sample, sequenced in a study of PD-L1 blockade in urothelial cancer. Repertoires were generated with immunoSEQ multiplex PCR, while TCRdb's copy carries only in-frame clones and drops some. The data contain about 84,000 clones, 90% of them singletons. This specimen was PBMCs, taken around atezolizumab (anti-PD-L1) treatment. The receptors shown here come from a man aged 55 to 70 with urothelial cancer. CDR3s include the opening cysteine and the closing phenylalanine or tryptophan. A D gene is named only where the DNA matches it firmly. The listing skips clone size in some rows; elsewhere it reads once, few, many or a size class.

.	TRBJ1-1	TRBD1	TRBV5-1	CASSGSGGPNTEAFF	TGCGCCAGCAGCGGTTCAGGGGGCCCGAACACTGAAGCTTTCTTT
.	TRBJ2-2	.	TRBV7-2	CASSPGLNTGELFF	TGTGCCAGCAGCCCGGGACTGAACACCGGGGAGCTGTTTTTT
.	TRBJ2-7	TRBD1	TRBV2	CASTGDRGFGEQYF	TGTGCCAGCACAGGGGACAGGGGTTTCGGCGAGCAGTACTTC
.	TRBJ1-1	TRBD1	TRBV4-2	CASSQGIQGGTEAFF	TGTGCCAGCAGCCAAGGCATCCAGGGGGGCACTGAAGCTTTCTTT
.	TRBJ2-3	TRBD2	TRBV5-1	CASSPGRGGGADTQYF	TGCGCCAGCAGCCCCGGGAGGGGCGGGGGGGCAGATACGCAGTATTTT
.	TRBJ1-5	.	TRBV2	CASSGQGGSNQPQHF	TGTGCCAGCAGCGGACAAGGTGGGAGCAATCAGCCCCAGCATTTT
.	TRBJ2-3	.	TRBV10-3	CAISESIVDTQYF	TGTGCCATCAGTGAGTCGATAGTAGATACGCAGTATTTT
.	TRBJ1-2	TRBD1	TRBV7-2	CASSLGQKPNYGYTF	TGTGCCAGCAGCTTGGGACAGAAACCTAACTATGGCTACACCTTC
once	TRBJ1-4	TRBD1	TRBV5-1	CASSSGQGAGEKLFF	TGCGCCAGCAGCTCCGGACAGGGGGCAGGGGAAAAACTGTTTTTT
.	TRBJ2-5	TRBD2	TRBV9	CASSALAGVETQYF	TGTGCCAGCAGCGCTCTAGCGGGAGTAGAGACCCAGTACTTC
.	TRBJ2-3	.	TRBV29-1	CSVEGTADTDTQYF	TGCAGCGTTGAAGGGACTGCTGACACAGATACGCAGTATTTT
once	TRBJ2-3	.	TRBV28	CASSLEGFTDTQYF	TGTGCCAGCAGTTTAGAGGGTTTCACAGATACGCAGTATTTT
.	TRBJ1-2	TRBD1	TRBV27	CASSPQRDRGIGYTF	TGTGCCAGCAGTCCCCAGAGGGACAGGGGGATTGGCTACACCTTC
once	TRBJ2-1	TRBD2	TRBV2	CASCAGGASYNEQFF	TGTGCCAGCTGCGCCGGGGGGGCGTCTTACAATGAGCAGTTCTTC
once	TRBJ2-3	TRBD2	TRBV7-3	CASSLNPREAQDTQYF	TGTGCCAGCAGCTTAAACCCGCGGGAGGCCCAGGATACGCAGTATTTT
.	TRBJ2-2	.	TRBV28	CASSLEAANTGELFF	TGTGCCAGCAGTTTAGAAGCGGCGAACACCGGGGAGCTGTTTTTT
.	TRBJ2-1	TRBD2	TRBV7-9	CASSLVGGRDYNEQFF	TGTGCCAGCAGCTTAGTCGGCGGGAGGGACTACAATGAGCAGTTCTTC
few	TRBJ2-7	TRBD2	TRBV2	CASRRTSSYEQYF	TGTGCCAGCAGACGGACTAGCTCCTACGAGCAGTACTTC
.	TRBJ2-5	.	TRBV6-5	CASSYRGIVETQYF	TGTGCCAGCAGTTACAGGGGAATCGTAGAGACCCAGTACTTC
few	TRBJ1-5	.	TRBV30	CAWSGQDSNQPQHF	TGTGCCTGGAGTGGACAGGATAGCAATCAGCCCCAGCATTTT
.	TRBJ2-5	.	TRBV5-6	CASSTPQGGRELETQYF	TGTGCCAGCAGCACGCCTCAAGGCGGTAGAGAGTTGGAGACCCAGTACTTC
.	TRBJ2-7	TRBD1	TRBV6-5	CASSYGQGPYEQYF	TGTGCCAGCAGCTACGGACAGGGACCCTACGAGCAGTACTTC